The 14 T cell receptor beta chains listed next were all sequenced from one sample in a study of blood T cell repertoires in COVID-19. TCRdb's copy holds only in-frame clones and misses some; the assay was immunoSEQ multiplex PCR. The data contain around 300,000 clones, 80% to 90% of them singletons. The material sequenced was peripheral blood. Receptor source: a woman aged 45-65 years who had recovered from COVID-19.

The chain couples TRBV28 to TRBJ1-2; no definite D call. CDR3 length: 13 amino acids. Looked up from germline, CDR1 is MDHEN and CDR2 is SYDVKM. V was cut by 4 bases and J by 4 bases, with 10 bases left in between. The CDR3 spells CASSSDGPYGYTF. As DNA, the CDR3 is TGTGCCAGCAGTTCCGATGGGCCCTATGGCTACACCTTC.

The chain combines TRBV9 with TRBJ1-6; 7 nucleotides line up with TRBD1. This CDR3 contains 16 residues. With V trimmed by 0 bases and J by 6 bases, 6 bases remained unmatched. Looked up from germline, CDR1 is SGDLS and CDR2 is YYNGEE. DNA for the CDR3: TGTGCCAGCAGCGTAGGGTCGGCAGGGGGTAATTCACCCCTCCACTTT. Translation gives CASSVGSAGGNSPLHF.

This chain connects TRBV29-1 to TRBJ2-2; D gene unclear. Trimming took off 7 bases at V and 8 bases at J, with 11 bases between the two ends. The CDR3 has 11 residues. Germline loops: CDR1 SQVTM, CDR2 ANQGSEA. The CDR3 nucleotides read TGCAGCGGGTACTTGAAGGGGGAGCTGTTTTTT. Its translation: CSGYLKGELFF.

V and J are TRBV10-3 and TRBJ1-6; D not certain. The germline gives CDR1 ENHRY, CDR2 SYGVKD. V lost 7 bases and J lost 0, with 10 bases in between. This CDR3 is 15 amino acids long. The CDR3 coding sequence is TGTGCCATCAAGGACGGGAGCTCCTATAATTCACCCCTCCACTTT. Translating it yields CAIKDGSSYNSPLHF.

The sample holds a few counts of this clone. This chain joins TRBV9 and TRBJ2-2, with TRBD2 identical over 11 bases. The germline V gene has CDR1 SGDLS and CDR2 YYNGEE. This CDR3 has 15 residues. V shed 4 bases and J 7 bases; nucleotides not matched to a gene: 6. CDR3 DNA: TGTGCCAGCAGCCAGACTAGCGGGGTCATCGGGGAGCTGTTTTTT. It yields the protein CASSQTSGVIGELFF. The variable domain in full, completed from reference TRBV9 and TRBJ2-2, reads DSGVTQTPKHLITATGQRVTLRCSPRSGDLSVYWYQQSLDQGLQFLIQYYNGEERAKGNILERFSAQQFPDLHSELNLSSLELGDSALYFCASSQTSGVIGELFFGEGSRLTVL.

This rearrangement joins TRBV18 to TRBJ2-7, with 14 bases matching TRBD2. CDR1 is KGHSH, CDR2 LQKENI, per germline. V was clipped by 2 bases and J by 2 bases; unmatched bases: 8. There are 18 residues in the CDR3. CDR3 nucleotides: TGTGCCAGCTCACCAATGGGGACTAGCGGGAGTATGGCCTACGAGCAGTACTTC. Translation gives CASSPMGTSGSMAYEQYF.

J is TRBJ2-1 and V is TRBV28, with TRBD2 matching over 8 bases. The CDR3 runs to 20 residues. V was pared by 4 bases and J by 0 bases, with 17 bases of the junction left unmatched. The germline CDR1 and CDR2 sequences are MDHEN and SYDVKM. CDR3 DNA: TGTGCCAGCAGTTCCCCAGGGCTGGCGGGGGGCCCTAGCTCCTACAATGAGCAGTTCTTC. It encodes CASSSPGLAGGPSSYNEQFF.

This sequence joins TRBV24-1 and TRBJ2-2, with 7 bases fitting TRBD2. Germline V gene sequence: CDR1 KGHDR, CDR2 SFDVKD. CDR3 length: 16 residues. The junction had 6 bases not matched to a gene; V was cut back by 0 bases and J by 6 bases. This CDR3 is CATSDLGRATAGELFF. The CDR3 coding sequence is TGTGCCACCAGTGATTTGGGGAGGGCGACCGCCGGGGAGCTGTTTTTT.

The chain recombines TRBV4-2 with TRBJ2-3, with D possibly matching TRBD2 (5 bases). Germline V lookup: CDR1 LGHNA, CDR2 YNFKEQ. This CDR3 has 16 residues. Trimming cost V 0 bases and J 3 bases, with 13 bases left between them. The CDR3, as DNA: TGTGCCAGCAGCCAAGATACAAGCGGTAGAACAGATACGCAGTATTTT. The encoded protein is CASSQDTSGRTDTQYF.

V is TRBV30 and J is TRBJ1-1; D gene uncertain. Germline assignment: CDR1 GTSNPN and CDR2 SVGIG (reference sequence). CDR3 length: 13 amino acids. V shed 4 bases and J shed 1 base, with 10 bases lying between them. This chain's CDR3 is CAWKLAENTEAFF. CDR3 in DNA: TGTGCCTGGAAGTTGGCAGAGAACACTGAAGCTTTCTTT.

This clone was observed a single time. The V gene is TRBV7-2, the J gene TRBJ2-5; no definite D call. The CDR3 sequence is 15 residues long. V was pared by 5 bases and J by 2 bases, with 15 bases between. Germline assignment: CDR1 SGHTA and CDR2 FQGNSA. CDR3 nucleotides: TGTGCCAGCAGCCCCTCCAGGTCGCAGCAAGAGACCCAGTACTTC. It specifies CASSPSRSQQETQYF. Supplemented by reference TRBV7-2 and TRBJ2-5, the full variable domain reads GAGVSQSPSNKVTEKGKDVELRCDPISGHTALYWYRQSLGQGLEFLIYFQGNSAPDKSGLPSDRFSAERTGGSVSTLTIQRTQQEDSAVYLCASSPSRSQQETQYFGPGTRLLVL.

The V gene is TRBV27, the J gene TRBJ1-5, with D possibly TRBD1 on 5 matching bases. The length of the CDR3 is 15 residues. Per germline, CDR1 MNHEY and CDR2 SMNVEV (reference sequence). The V gene lost 8 bases and the J gene lost 4 bases, with 18 bases spanning the gap. The CDR3 loop reads CASHSPQGGNQPQHF. DNA of the CDR3: TGTGCCAGCCATTCCCCCCAGGGTGGGAATCAGCCCCAGCATTTT.

J is TRBJ2-1 and V is TRBV5-4; D might be TRBD2 (6 bases). Germline CDR1 is SGHNT and CDR2 is YYREEE (reference sequence). The CDR3 has 15 residues. Trimming stripped 3 bases from V and 2 bases from J, with 12 bases between. Written as DNA, the CDR3 is TGTGCCAGCAGCTCTCGAGGAGGGCCCTACAATGAGCAGTTCTTC. It is translated as CASSSRGGPYNEQFF.

This clone has more than one count but fewer than ten. The chain combines TRBV7-2 with TRBJ1-2; D possibly corresponds to TRBD1 (5 bases). The V gene lost 4 bases and the J gene lost 5 bases, with 8 bases spanning the gap. The CDR3 length is 12 residues. The V gene's germline CDR1 is SGHTA and CDR2 FQGNSA. CDR3 amino acids: CASSSRGYGYTF. The CDR3 DNA is TGTGCCAGCAGCTCCCGGGGGTATGGCTACACCTTC.